One and the same sample provided the 9 T cell receptor beta chains below, sequenced in a study of blood T cell repertoires in COVID-19 (dated by TCRdb to 2019 to 2021). The library was obtained by the immunoSEQ multiplex PCR assay. Not all clones reach the TCRdb copy of this immuneACCESS table, which keeps in-frame sequences only. Checked studies attribute under half of the gap to unresolved V genes and leave the rest unexplained. This sample lists 350,000 to 400,000 clones; 88% were detected once. Around 0.95% of the sample is taken by the ten largest. Material for sequencing was PBMCs or T cells enriched from blood (not recorded which). These receptors were collected from a woman aged 25 to 39 with acute COVID-19.

V usage is TRBV2 and J usage is TRBJ1-1; possible D gene TRBD1, 6 bases. CDR3 length: 13 amino acids. V dropped 9 bases and J dropped 1 base, with 12 bases sitting between them. CDR1 SNHLY and CDR2 FYNNEI come from the germline V gene. CDR3 coding DNA: TGTGCCAGAAGGATGGGACAGAACACTGAAGCTTTCTTT. It yields the protein CARRMGQNTEAFF.

A word on this clone: The identical CDR3 is also encoded by other nucleotide sequences in the sample. J is TRBJ2-7 and V is TRBV18; 9 bases align to TRBD1. J was trimmed by 4 bases and V by 2 bases; bases with no gene match: 3. The CDR3 runs to 14 residues. CDR1 and CDR2 (germline): KGHSH, LQKENI. CDR3 in DNA: TGTGCCAGCTCACCAGGGACAGGGTCTTACGAGCAGTACTTC. It translates to CASSPGTGSYEQYF.

The CDR3 loop is CASSQDEQIAGGWNEQFF. The CDR3 nucleotides read TGCGCCAGCAGCCAAGATGAACAAATAGCGGGGGGGTGGAATGAGCAGTTCTTC. The chain combines TRBV4-1 with TRBJ2-1; 11 positions match TRBD2. With 0 bases clipped from V and 7 bases from J, the junction kept 11 bases outside the gene matches. CDR3 size: 18 residues. Per germline, CDR1 MGHRA and CDR2 YSYEKL.

The rearrangement uses TRBV28 and TRBJ2-1, with 10 nucleotides matching TRBD1. Per the germline V gene, CDR1 is MDHEN and CDR2 is SYDVKM. The CDR3 runs to 15 residues. The ends lost 6 bases at V and 4 bases at J; junction bases unmatched: 6. The chain's CDR3 is CASRIRTGGYNEQFF. The CDR3 DNA sequence: TGTGCCAGCAGGATCCGGACAGGGGGGTACAATGAGCAGTTCTTC.

This chain uses TRBV9 with TRBJ2-3; D unclear. The ends were cut back, 0 bases at V and 9 bases at J, with 14 bases in the middle. The CDR3 is 14 residues long. The germline V gene encodes CDR1 SGDLS and CDR2 YYNGEE. CDR3 nucleotides: TGTGCCAGCAGCGTAGCCCAGAACCAGTGGACGCAGTATTTT. Translating it yields CASSVAQNQWTQYF.

The chain employs TRBV4-1 and TRBJ1-1; 10 bases map to TRBD1. The V gene end was trimmed by 6 bases and the J gene end by 0 bases; junction bases not matched to a gene: 7. This CDR3 region has 16 residues. Germline V gives CDR1 MGHRA, CDR2 YSYEKL. The CDR3 here is CASSTGQGFMNTEAFF. The CDR3 nucleotides are TGCGCCAGCAGTACGGGACAGGGGTTCATGAACACTGAAGCTTTCTTT.

The V call is TRBV6-2 or TRBV6-3, the J call TRBJ1-1, with 8 bases identical to TRBD1. Unmatched junction bases numbered 4, after V lost 4 bases and J lost 3 bases. Germline assignment: CDR1 MNHEY and CDR2 SVGEGT. The CDR3 consists of 14 residues. The CDR3 protein is CASSLTGGDTEAFF. The CDR3 DNA follows: TGTGCCAGCAGTTTAACAGGGGGGGACACTGAAGCTTTCTTT.

V is TRBV4-1 and J is TRBJ2-2; D unresolved. Trimming removed 5 bases at V and 1 base at J, with 11 bases between. The CDR3 spans 15 residues. Per the germline V gene, CDR1 is MGHRA and CDR2 is YSYEKL. CDR3 in DNA: TGCGCCAGCAGCGCCCGGTCAATGAACACCGGGGAGCTGTTTTTT. Its translation: CASSARSMNTGELFF.

This CDR3 reads CASRVDSSVGGYTF. The CDR3 DNA reads TGTGCCAGCAGGGTTGACAGTTCGGTGGGTGGCTACACCTTC. The V gene is TRBV6-5, the J gene TRBJ1-2, with D tentatively TRBD1 (5 bases). The CDR3 length is 14 residues. The germline V gene encodes CDR1 MNHEY and CDR2 SVGAGI. V lost 6 bases, J lost 7 bases, and 18 bases lay in between.